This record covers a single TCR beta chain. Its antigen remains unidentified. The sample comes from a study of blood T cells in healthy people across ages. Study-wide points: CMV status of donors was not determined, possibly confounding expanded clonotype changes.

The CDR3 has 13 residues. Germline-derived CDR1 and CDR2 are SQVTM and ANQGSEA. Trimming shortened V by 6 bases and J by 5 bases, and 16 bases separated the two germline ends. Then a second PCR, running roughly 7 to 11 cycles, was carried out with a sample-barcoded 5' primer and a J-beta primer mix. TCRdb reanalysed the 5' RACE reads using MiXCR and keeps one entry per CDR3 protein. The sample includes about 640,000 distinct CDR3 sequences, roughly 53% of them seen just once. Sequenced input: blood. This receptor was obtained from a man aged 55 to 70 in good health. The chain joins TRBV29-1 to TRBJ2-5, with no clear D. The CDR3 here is CSVVVSTMETQYF. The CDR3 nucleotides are TGCAGCGTGGTAGTCTCGACGATGGAGACCCAGTACTTC. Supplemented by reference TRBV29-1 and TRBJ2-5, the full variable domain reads SAVISQKPSRDICQRGTSLTIQCQVDSQVTMMFWYRQQPGQSLTLIATANQGSEATYESGFVIDKFPISRPNLTFSTLTVSNMSPEDSSIYLCSVVVSTMETQYFGPGTRLLVL.